This TCR beta chain originates from a study of graft-versus-host responses after intestinal transplantation. Repertoires were generated with immunoSEQ multiplex PCR, while TCRdb's copy carries only in-frame clones and drops some. The sample holds about 66,000 clones; about 92% are singletons and the top ten take 1.3%. The sample holds one count of this clone. Its specificity is unknown. Germline loops: CDR1 SQVTM, CDR2 ANQGSEA. CDR3 size: 11 residues. V was pared by 7 bases and J by 5 bases, with 4 bases of the junction left unmatched. The receptor's source is a human donor who received an intestinal transplant. This chain links TRBV29-1 with TRBJ1-2, with 7 bases that match TRBD1. This material consisted of unstimulated CD8+ T cells sorted from spleen or lymph node cells, taken before intestinal transplant. This CDR3 reads CSGQGRYGYTF. The CDR3 DNA sequence: TGCAGCGGACAGGGAAGATATGGCTACACCTTC.